What follows are 13 T cell receptor beta chains derived from one specimen sequenced in a study of cytomegalovirus exposure and HLA in healthy donors (dated by TCRdb to 2016 to 2017). Preparation of the library involved the immunoSEQ multiplex PCR assay. The clones in this table, taken by TCRdb from immuneACCESS, are in-frame only. Not every clone is retained; where verified, under half of the shortfall comes from an unresolved V gene, and the cause of the rest is unknown. The sample table records 70,000 or so clones; 94% of these occur just once. The leading ten clones occupy approximately 1.5% of the sample. Sequenced sample: PBMCs. The receptor source for this set is a man aged 18 to 29 in good health and CMV-seropositive.

A few counts support this clone. V and J are TRBV7-8 and TRBJ1-5, with unresolved D. CDR1 and CDR2 from the germline V gene are SGHVS and FQNEAQ. V shed 1 base and J shed 4 bases, with 5 bases lying between them. The CDR3 has 13 amino acids. This CDR3 is CASSLGENQPQHF. The CDR3 region has the DNA TGTGCCAGCAGCTTAGGGGAGAATCAGCCCCAGCATTTT.

V and J are TRBV6-1 and TRBJ1-1, with D unresolved. Germline CDR1 MNHNS, CDR2 SASEGT. This CDR3 is 13 amino acids long. V lost 2 bases, J lost 9 bases, and 13 bases lay in between. The CDR3 region has the DNA TGTGCCAGCAGTGAAAATGCTAGGCGGAAAGCTTTCTTT. Its translation is CASSENARRKAFF.

V usage is TRBV2 and J usage is TRBJ2-2; 9 nucleotides agree with TRBD1. There are 16 residues in the CDR3. The germline CDR1 and CDR2 sequences are SNHLY and FYNNEI. V was pared by 6 bases and J by 3 bases, with 8 bases of the junction left unmatched. The CDR3 coding sequence is TGTGCCAGCAGGCCCGGGACAGGGCGACACACCGGGGAGCTGTTTTTT. It translates to CASRPGTGRHTGELFF.

The rearrangement joins TRBV28 to TRBJ1-4, with D perhaps TRBD1 (6 bases). Germline V lookup: CDR1 MDHEN, CDR2 SYDVKM. The CDR3 extends over 15 amino acids. Trimming pared 4 bases from V and 7 bases from J, leaving 16 bases between. For the CDR3, the DNA is TGTGCCAGCAGTTCCACAGGGACGGTGGTTGAAAAACTGTTTTTT. Its translation: CASSSTGTVVEKLFF.

The rearrangement joins TRBV11-2 to TRBJ2-7, with TRBD2 identical over 8 bases. Germline CDR1 and CDR2: SGHAT and FQNNGV. The CDR3 runs to 16 residues. The V and J ends lost 5 bases and 1 base, in that order; junction bases with no gene match: 10. CDR3 protein: CASSPSSGIGSYEQYF. Written as DNA, the CDR3 is TGTGCCAGCAGCCCCAGTAGCGGGATTGGATCCTACGAGCAGTACTTC. Full variable domain (rest looked up from reference TRBV11-2 and TRBJ2-7): EAGVAQSPRYKIIEKRQSVAFWCNPISGHATLYWYQQILGQGPKLLIQFQNNGVVDDSQLPKDRFSAERLKGVDSTLKIQPAKLEDSAVYLCASSPSSGIGSYEQYFGPGTRLTVT.

This clone came up a few times. The chain combines TRBV28 with TRBJ1-4; possibly TRBD1 for D (6 bases). V shed 3 bases and J shed 1 base, with 9 bases lying between them. This CDR3 contains 15 residues. Per the germline V gene, CDR1 is MDHEN and CDR2 is SYDVKM. CDR3 in DNA: TGTGCCAGCAGTTTCGGGACACAAACTAATGAAAAACTGTTTTTT. It encodes CASSFGTQTNEKLFF. Full variable domain (outside the CDR3, taken from reference TRBV28 and TRBJ1-4): DVKVTQSSRYLVKRTGEKVFLECVQDMDHENMFWYRQDPGLGLRLIYFSYDVKMKEKGDIPEGYSVSREKKERFSLILESASTNQTSMYLCASSFGTQTNEKLFFGSGTQLSVL.

This chain connects TRBV7-6 to TRBJ2-7; D not certain. Germline CDR1 and CDR2: SGHVS and FNYEAQ. V was clipped by 4 bases and J by 3 bases, with 7 bases between them. The CDR3 loop spans 12 amino acids. The CDR3 here is CASSSLIYEQYF. The CDR3, as DNA: TGTGCCAGCAGCTCCCTTATCTACGAGCAGTACTTC.

The rearrangement joins TRBV6-5 to TRBJ2-7; 7 nucleotides line up with TRBD2. CDR3 length: 14 residues. Germline loops: CDR1 MNHEY, CDR2 SVGAGI. V was pared by 6 bases and J by 6 bases, with 11 bases of the junction left unmatched. CDR3 in DNA: TGTGCCAGCAGCGACCGGCGGGAGTGGGGCGAGCAGTACTTC. Its translation: CASSDRREWGEQYF.

This chain's CDR3 is CASSRDSLHYTEAFF. The CDR3, as DNA: TGTGCCAGTTCCCGGGACAGTCTCCATTACACTGAAGCTTTCTTT. This chain links TRBV6-1 with TRBJ1-1; 7 positions agree with TRBD1. J lost 3 bases, V lost 9 bases, and 13 bases had no gene match. Germline V lookup: CDR1 MNHNS, CDR2 SASEGT. The CDR3 runs to 15 residues.

The chain combines TRBV2 with TRBJ1-2, with 8 positions matching TRBD1. J lost 3 bases, V lost 5 bases, and 8 bases had no gene match. Germline values: CDR1 SNHLY, CDR2 FYNNEI. This CDR3 region has 15 residues. The CDR3 here is CASSPDRVGYYGYTF. The CDR3 nucleotides read TGTGCCAGCAGTCCGGACAGGGTTGGTTACTATGGCTACACCTTC.

J is TRBJ1-2 and V is TRBV10-3, with D perhaps TRBD1 (5 bases). This CDR3 contains 15 residues. From germline, CDR1 is ENHRY and CDR2 SYGVKD. V dropped 6 bases and J dropped 6 bases, with 20 bases sitting between them. CDR3 in amino acids: CAISEPSGGYDGYTF. In DNA, the CDR3 is TGTGCCATCAGCGAGCCATCGGGGGGGTATGATGGCTACACCTTC.

The chain uses TRBV9 and TRBJ1-1; D unresolved. CDR1 SGDLS and CDR2 YYNGEE come from the germline V gene. CDR3 size: 15 residues. V gave up 0 bases and J gave up 4 bases, with 13 bases separating them. CDR3 region: CASSVGPAAGTEAFF. The DNA of the CDR3 is TGTGCCAGCAGCGTAGGGCCAGCCGCGGGCACTGAAGCTTTCTTT.

Points on this clone: At one end, the junction sequence differs from germline, possibly due to a read error. The chain links TRBV7-7 to TRBJ2-1; the match to TRBD2 covers 10 bases. The CDR3 covers 15 residues. CDR1 and CDR2 (germline): SSHAT, FNYEAQ (reference sequence). CDR3 sequence (DNA): TGTGCTAGCAGCTTTAAACTAGCGGGACTCAATGAGCAGTTCTTC. This sequence encodes CASSFKLAGLNEQFF.